This entry is about one T cell receptor beta chain. The sample comes from a study of CD8 T cells in Susac syndrome. With random hexamers, roughly 0.45 to 1 ug RNA was reverse transcribed. In TCRdb, the immunoSEQ multiplex PCR reads were re-called with MiXCR into one record per CDR3 protein. The sample contains 120,000 to 150,000 distinct CDR3 sequences, approximately 94% of which appear only once. TCR beta sequencing was performed on blood CD8+ and CD4+ T cells. J was trimmed by 3 bases and V by 1 base; bases with no gene match: 2. Germline V gives CDR1 SGHTA, CDR2 FQGNSA. The CDR3 loop spans 15 amino acids.

V and J are TRBV7-2 and TRBJ2-2; TRBD2 agrees at 7 bases. Sequenced sample: CD4+ T cells from PBMCs. The TCR sequence derives from a human donor in good health. CDR3 nucleotide sequence: TGTGCCAGCAGCTTAGACAGCGGGGACACCGGGGAGCTGTTTTTT. Its protein is CASSLDSGDTGELFF. Variable domain in full (rest from reference TRBV7-2 and TRBJ2-2): GAGVSQSPSNKVTEKGKDVELRCDPISGHTALYWYRQSLGQGLEFLIYFQGNSAPDKSGLPSDRFSAERTGGSVSTLTIQRTQQEDSAVYLCASSLDSGDTGELFFGEGSRLTVL.